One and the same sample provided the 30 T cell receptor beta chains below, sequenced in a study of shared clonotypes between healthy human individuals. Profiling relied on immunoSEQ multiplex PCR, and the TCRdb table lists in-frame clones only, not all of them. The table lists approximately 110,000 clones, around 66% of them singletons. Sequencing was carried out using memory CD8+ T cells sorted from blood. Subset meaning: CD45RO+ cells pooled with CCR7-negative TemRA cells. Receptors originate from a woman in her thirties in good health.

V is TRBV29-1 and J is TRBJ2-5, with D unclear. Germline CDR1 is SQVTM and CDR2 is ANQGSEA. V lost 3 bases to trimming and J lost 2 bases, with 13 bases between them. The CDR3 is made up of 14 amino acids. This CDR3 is CSVEAWAPQETQYF. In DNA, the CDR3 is TGCAGCGTTGAGGCCTGGGCACCACAAGAGACCCAGTACTTC.

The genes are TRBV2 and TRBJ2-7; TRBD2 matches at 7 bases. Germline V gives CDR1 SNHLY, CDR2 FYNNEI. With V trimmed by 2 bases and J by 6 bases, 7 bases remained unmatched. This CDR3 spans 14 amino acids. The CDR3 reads CASSEMGGSGEQYF. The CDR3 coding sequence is TGTGCCAGCAGTGAAATGGGCGGGAGTGGCGAGCAGTACTTC.

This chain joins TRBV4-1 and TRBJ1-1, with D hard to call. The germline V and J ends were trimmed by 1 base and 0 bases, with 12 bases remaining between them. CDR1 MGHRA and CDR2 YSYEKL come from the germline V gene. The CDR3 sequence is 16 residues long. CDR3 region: CASSQVVERMNTEAFF. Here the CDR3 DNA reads TGCGCCAGCAGCCAAGTTGTCGAGAGAATGAACACTGAAGCTTTCTTT.

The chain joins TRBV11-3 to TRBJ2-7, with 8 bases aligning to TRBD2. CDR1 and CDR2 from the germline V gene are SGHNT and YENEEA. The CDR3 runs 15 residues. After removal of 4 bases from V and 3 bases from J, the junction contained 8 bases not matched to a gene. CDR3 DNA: TGTGCCAGCAGCTACCGGACTAGCCCCTACTACGAGCAGTACTTC. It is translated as CASSYRTSPYYEQYF.

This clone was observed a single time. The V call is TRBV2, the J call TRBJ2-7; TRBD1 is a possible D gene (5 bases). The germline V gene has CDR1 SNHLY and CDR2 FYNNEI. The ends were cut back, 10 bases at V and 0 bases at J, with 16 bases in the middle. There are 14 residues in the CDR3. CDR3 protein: CANSRVQVSYEQYF. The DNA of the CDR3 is TGTGCCAACAGCCGAGTACAGGTCTCCTACGAGCAGTACTTC.

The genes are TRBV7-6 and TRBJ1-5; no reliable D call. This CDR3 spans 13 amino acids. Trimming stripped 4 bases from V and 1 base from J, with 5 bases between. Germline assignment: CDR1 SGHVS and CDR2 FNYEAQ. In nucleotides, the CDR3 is TGTGCCAGCAGCTCCCAGAGCAATCAGCCCCAGCATTTT. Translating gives CASSSQSNQPQHF. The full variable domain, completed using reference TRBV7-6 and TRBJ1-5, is GAGVSQSPRYKVTKRGQDVALRCDPISGHVSLYWYRQALGQGPEFLTYFNYEAQQDKSGLPNDRFSAERPEGSISTLTIQRTEQRDSAMYRCASSSQSNQPQHFGDGTRLSIL.

CDR3 nucleotides: TGTGCCAGCAGTTACACGGGCAACGAGCAGTACTTC. This encodes CASSYTGNEQYF. The chain is built from TRBV6-6 and TRBJ2-7; D is uncertain. Per the germline V gene, CDR1 is MNHNY and CDR2 is SVGAGI (reference sequence). Trimming shortened V by 2 bases and J by 5 bases, and 7 bases separated the two germline ends. This CDR3 spans 12 amino acids.

The CDR3 is CASNWDRGNQPQHF. CDR3 nucleotide sequence: TGTGCCAGTAATTGGGACAGGGGAAATCAGCCCCAGCATTTT. V and J are TRBV19 and TRBJ1-5; 10 nucleotides agree with TRBD1. Germline values: CDR1 LNHDA, CDR2 SQIVND (reference sequence). The CDR3 is 14 residues long. The trim removed 7 bases at V and 4 bases at J, leaving 4 bases unmatched.

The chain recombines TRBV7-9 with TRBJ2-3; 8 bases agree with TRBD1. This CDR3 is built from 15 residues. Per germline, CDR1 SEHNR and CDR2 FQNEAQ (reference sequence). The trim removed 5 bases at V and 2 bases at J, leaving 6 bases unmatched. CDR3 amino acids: CASSPDRGLTDTQYF. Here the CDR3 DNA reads TGTGCCAGCAGCCCTGACAGGGGACTCACAGATACGCAGTATTTT.

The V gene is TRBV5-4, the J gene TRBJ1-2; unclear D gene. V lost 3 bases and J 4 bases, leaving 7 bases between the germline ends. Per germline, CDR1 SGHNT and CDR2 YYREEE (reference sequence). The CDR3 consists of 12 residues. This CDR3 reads CASSYGIYGYTF. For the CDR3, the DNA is TGTGCCAGCAGCTATGGAATCTATGGCTACACCTTC.

The DNA for the CDR3 is TGTGCCAGCAGCGCCGAGTCCCCAAGAACAGGGTACTACGAGCAGTACTTC. This sequence encodes CASSAESPRTGYYEQYF. The V and J genes are TRBV2 and TRBJ2-7; the D gene is possibly TRBD1 (6 bases). CDR3 length equals 17 residues. The V gene lost 6 bases and the J gene lost 3 bases, with 24 bases spanning the gap. CDR1 SNHLY and CDR2 FYNNEI come from the germline V gene.

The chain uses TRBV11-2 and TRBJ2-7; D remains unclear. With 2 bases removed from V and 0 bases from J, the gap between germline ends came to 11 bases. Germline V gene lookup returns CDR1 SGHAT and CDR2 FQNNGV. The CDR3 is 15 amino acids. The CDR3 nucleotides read TGTGCCAGCAGCTTAAATCGGCAGAACTCCTACGAGCAGTACTTC. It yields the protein CASSLNRQNSYEQYF.

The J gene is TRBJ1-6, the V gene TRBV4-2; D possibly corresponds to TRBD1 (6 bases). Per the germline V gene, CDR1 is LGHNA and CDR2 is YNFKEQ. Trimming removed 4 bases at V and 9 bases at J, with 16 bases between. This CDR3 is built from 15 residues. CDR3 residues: CASSPSRGEASPLHF. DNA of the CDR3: TGTGCCAGCAGCCCTTCCAGGGGCGAGGCTTCACCCCTCCACTTT.

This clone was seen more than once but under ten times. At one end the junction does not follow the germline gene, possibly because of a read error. Here the CDR3 DNA reads TGTGCCAGCAGCCCTGAAGGGGAGACCCCGAGTTTGGTCTTC. It translates to CASSPEGETPSLVF. The V and J genes are TRBV6-1 and TRBJ2-1; D is possibly TRBD1 or TRBD2 (5 bases each). The CDR3 sequence is 14 residues long. Germline values: CDR1 MNHNS, CDR2 SASEGT.

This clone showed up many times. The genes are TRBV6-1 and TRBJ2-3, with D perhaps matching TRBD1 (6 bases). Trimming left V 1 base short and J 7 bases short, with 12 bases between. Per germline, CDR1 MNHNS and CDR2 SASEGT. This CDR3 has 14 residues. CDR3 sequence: CASSEGQGSHTQYF. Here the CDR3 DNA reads TGTGCCAGCAGTGAAGGGCAGGGGAGCCATACGCAGTATTTT.

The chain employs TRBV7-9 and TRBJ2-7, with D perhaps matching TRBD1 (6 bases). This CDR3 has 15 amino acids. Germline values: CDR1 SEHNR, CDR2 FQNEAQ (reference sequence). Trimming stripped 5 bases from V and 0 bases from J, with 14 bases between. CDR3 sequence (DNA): TGTGCCAGCAGCATACTCGGACAGCCCTCCTACGAGCAGTACTTC. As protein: CASSILGQPSYEQYF.

The CDR3: CASNLRRGNQPQHF. The CDR3 DNA follows: TGTGCCAGCAACCTACGTCGGGGCAATCAGCCCCAGCATTTT. V gene TRBV6-1 combines with J gene TRBJ1-5; no reliable D call. Trimming left V 7 bases short and J 2 bases short, with 12 bases between. The CDR3 totals 14 residues. Germline V gives CDR1 MNHNS, CDR2 SASEGT.

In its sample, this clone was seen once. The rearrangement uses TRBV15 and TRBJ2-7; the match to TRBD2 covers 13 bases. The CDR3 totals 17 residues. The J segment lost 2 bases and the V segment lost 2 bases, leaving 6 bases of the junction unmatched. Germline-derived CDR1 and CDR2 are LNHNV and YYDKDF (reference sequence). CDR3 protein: CATSRSRTSGSTYEQYF. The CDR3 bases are TGTGCCACCAGCAGAAGCCGGACTAGCGGGAGTACCTACGAGCAGTACTTC. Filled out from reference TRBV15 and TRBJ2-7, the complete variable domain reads DAMVIQNPRYQVTQFGKPVTLSCSQTLNHNVMYWYQQKSSQAPKLLFHYYDKDFNNEADTPDNFQSRRPNTSFCFLDIRSPGLGDTAMYLCATSRSRTSGSTYEQYFGPGTRLTVT.

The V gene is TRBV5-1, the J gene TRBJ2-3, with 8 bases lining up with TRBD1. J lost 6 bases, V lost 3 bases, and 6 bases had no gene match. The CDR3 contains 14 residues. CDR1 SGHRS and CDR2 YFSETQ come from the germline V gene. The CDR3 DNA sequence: TGCGCCAGCAGCTATGGACAGGGTGGCGATACGCAGTATTTT. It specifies CASSYGQGGDTQYF.

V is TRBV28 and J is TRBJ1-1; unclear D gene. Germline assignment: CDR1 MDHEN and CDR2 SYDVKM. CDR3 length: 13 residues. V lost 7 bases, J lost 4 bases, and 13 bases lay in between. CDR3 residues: CASKSRRGTEAFF. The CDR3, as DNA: TGTGCCAGCAAGTCCCGAAGAGGCACTGAAGCTTTCTTT.

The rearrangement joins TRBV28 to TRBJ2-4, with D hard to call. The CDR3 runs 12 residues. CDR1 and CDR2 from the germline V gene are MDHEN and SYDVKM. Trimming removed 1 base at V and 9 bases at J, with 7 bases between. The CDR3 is CASSLFFFIQYF. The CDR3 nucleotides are TGTGCCAGCAGTTTATTTTTTTTCATTCAGTACTTC.

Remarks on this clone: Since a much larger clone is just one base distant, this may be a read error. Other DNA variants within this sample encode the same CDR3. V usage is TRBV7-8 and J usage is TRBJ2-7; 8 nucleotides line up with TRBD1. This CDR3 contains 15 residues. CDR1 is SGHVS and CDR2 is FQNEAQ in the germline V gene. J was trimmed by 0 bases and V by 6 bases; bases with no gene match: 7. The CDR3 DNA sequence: TGTGCCAGCAGTTTACGACAGGGGCCCTCCTACGAGCAGTACTTC. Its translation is CASSLRQGPSYEQYF.

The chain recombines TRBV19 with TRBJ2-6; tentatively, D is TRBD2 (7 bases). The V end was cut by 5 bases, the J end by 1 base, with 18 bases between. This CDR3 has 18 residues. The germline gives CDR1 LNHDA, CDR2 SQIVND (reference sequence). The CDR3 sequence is CASSGGDTEYSGANVLTF. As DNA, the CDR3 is TGTGCCAGTAGTGGGGGGGACACTGAGTATTCTGGGGCCAACGTCCTGACTTTC.

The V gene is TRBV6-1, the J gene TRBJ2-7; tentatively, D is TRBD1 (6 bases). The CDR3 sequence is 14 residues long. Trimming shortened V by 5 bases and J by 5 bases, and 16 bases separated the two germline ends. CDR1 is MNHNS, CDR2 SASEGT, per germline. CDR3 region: CASSTLGTRDEQYF. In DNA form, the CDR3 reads TGTGCCAGCAGTACTCTCGGGACACGAGACGAGCAGTACTTC.

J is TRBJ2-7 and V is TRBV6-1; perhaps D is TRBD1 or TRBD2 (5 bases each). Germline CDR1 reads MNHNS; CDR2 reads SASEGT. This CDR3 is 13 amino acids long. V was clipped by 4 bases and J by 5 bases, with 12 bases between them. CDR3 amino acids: CASSGRDVDEQYF. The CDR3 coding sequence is TGTGCCAGCAGTGGCCGGGACGTCGACGAGCAGTACTTC.

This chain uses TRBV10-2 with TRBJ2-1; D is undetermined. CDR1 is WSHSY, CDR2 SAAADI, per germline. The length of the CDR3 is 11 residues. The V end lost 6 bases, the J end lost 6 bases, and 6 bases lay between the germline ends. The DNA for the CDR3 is TGCGCCAGCAGGAGAATCAATGAGCAGTTCTTC. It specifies CASRRINEQFF.

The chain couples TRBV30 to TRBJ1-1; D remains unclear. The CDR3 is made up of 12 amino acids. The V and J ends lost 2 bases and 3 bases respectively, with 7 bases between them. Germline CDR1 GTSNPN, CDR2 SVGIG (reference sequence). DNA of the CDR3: TGTGCCTGGAGTTGGGGAGACACTGAAGCTTTCTTT. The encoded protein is CAWSWGDTEAFF.

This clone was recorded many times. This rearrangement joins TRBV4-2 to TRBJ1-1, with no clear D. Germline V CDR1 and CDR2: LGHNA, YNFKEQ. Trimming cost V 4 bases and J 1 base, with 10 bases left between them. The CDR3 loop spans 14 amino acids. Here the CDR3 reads CASSPGMENTEAFF. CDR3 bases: TGTGCCAGCAGCCCTGGGATGGAGAACACTGAAGCTTTCTTT.

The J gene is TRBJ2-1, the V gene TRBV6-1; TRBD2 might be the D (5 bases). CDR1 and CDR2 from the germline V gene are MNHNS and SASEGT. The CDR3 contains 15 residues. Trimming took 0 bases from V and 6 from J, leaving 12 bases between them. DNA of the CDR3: TGTGCCAGCAGTGAAGCCGATAGCGCGAGCAATGAGCAGTTCTTC. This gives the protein CASSEADSASNEQFF.

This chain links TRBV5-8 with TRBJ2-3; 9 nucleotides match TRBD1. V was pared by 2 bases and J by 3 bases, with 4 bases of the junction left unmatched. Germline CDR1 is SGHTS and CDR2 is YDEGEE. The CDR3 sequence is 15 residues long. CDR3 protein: CASSFDRGRTDTQYF. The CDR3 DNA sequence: TGTGCCAGCAGCTTCGACAGGGGGAGGACAGATACGCAGTATTTT. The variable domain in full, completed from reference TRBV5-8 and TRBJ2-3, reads EAGVTQSPTHLIKTRGQQATLRCSPISGHTSVYWYQQALGLGLQFLLWYDEGEERNRGNFPPRFSGRQFPNYSSELNVNALELEDSALYLCASSFDRGRTDTQYFGPGTRLTVL.